The 17 T cell receptor beta chains below were found in one sample sequenced in a study of blood T cell repertoires in COVID-19. Clones were sequenced by immunoSEQ multiplex PCR, and TCRdb holds only the in-frame ones, with some missing. The profile covers a few hundred thousand clones, with 86% appearing a single time and less than 4.5% taken by the ten largest. Sequencing used peripheral blood. The receptors derive from a man between 18 and 35 years old with active or convalescent COVID-19.

The chain carries TRBV30 and TRBJ2-1; unclear D gene. V was clipped by 2 bases and J by 7 bases, with 15 bases between them. CDR1 is GTSNPN and CDR2 is SVGIG in the germline V gene (reference sequence). The CDR3 has 14 residues. The CDR3 region has the DNA TGTGCCTGGAGTCTGTGGGCCTCGCGAAATGAGCAGTTCTTC. As protein: CAWSLWASRNEQFF.

The rearrangement links TRBV6-6 to TRBJ2-7; TRBD1 matches at 10 bases. In germline, CDR1 is MNHNY, CDR2 SVGAGI (reference sequence). V shed 4 bases, J shed 6 bases, and the junction held 9 bases outside the gene matches. This CDR3 spans 15 amino acids. DNA of the CDR3: TGTGCCAGCAGTTCAACCGGGACAGGGGATCTCGAGCAGTACTTC. It is translated as CASSSTGTGDLEQYF.

The V gene is TRBV6-6, the J gene TRBJ2-2; the D is unclear. Germline V CDR1 and CDR2: MNHNY, SVGAGI (reference sequence). This CDR3 is 13 amino acids long. V lost 2 bases to trimming and J lost 6 bases, with 7 bases between them. CDR3 loop: CASSYPLSGELFF. DNA of the CDR3: TGTGCCAGCAGTTACCCCTTATCCGGGGAGCTGTTTTTT.

This clone was seen a single time. The chain recombines TRBV19 with TRBJ2-3, with TRBD2 matching over 8 bases. Germline values: CDR1 LNHDA, CDR2 SQIVND (reference sequence). V shed 1 base, J shed 1 base, and the junction held 4 bases outside the gene matches. The CDR3 sequence is 16 residues long. CDR3 sequence: CASSIVGSGGTDTQYF. The CDR3 bases are TGTGCCAGTAGTATAGTGGGTAGCGGGGGCACAGATACGCAGTATTTT.

The V and J genes are TRBV11-3 and TRBJ1-4, with D possibly matching TRBD1 (6 bases). Looked up from germline, CDR1 is SGHNT and CDR2 is YENEEA. V lost 4 bases, J lost 10 bases, and 16 bases lay in between. This CDR3 is 14 amino acids long. CDR3 sequence: CASSSDRSWGKLFF. The CDR3 bases are TGTGCCAGCAGCTCCGACAGGTCTTGGGGAAAACTGTTTTTT.

The V gene is TRBV9, the J gene TRBJ2-3; TRBD2 matches 11 bases. The CDR3 has 17 amino acids. The V segment lost 3 bases and the J segment 6 bases; nucleotides outside the gene matches: 12. Germline values: CDR1 SGDLS, CDR2 YYNGEE. Here the CDR3 reads CASSARLAGGPKDTQYF. CDR3 coding DNA: TGTGCCAGCAGCGCCCGGCTAGCGGGAGGACCGAAGGATACGCAGTATTTT.

The gene calls are TRBV29-1 and TRBJ2-7, with 9 bases aligning to TRBD1. This CDR3 region has 12 residues. Unmatched junction bases numbered 2, after V lost 4 bases and J lost 4 bases. Germline CDR1 reads SQVTM; CDR2 reads ANQGSEA. The CDR3 protein is CSVGDRGYEQYF. CDR3 nucleotides: TGCAGCGTTGGCGACAGGGGGTACGAGCAGTACTTC.

The chain links TRBV21-1 to TRBJ2-7; no check of the table's D call, TRBD1, against the DNA was made. TRBV21-1 is a listed pseudogene. CDR3 length: 15 amino acids. CDR3 nucleotides: TGTGCCAGCAGCAAAGTTGCAGGGTCTGAGGACGAGCAGTACTTC. Encoded protein: CASSKVAGSEDEQYF.

The chain has TRBV30 and TRBJ2-1, with D uncertain. The CDR3 totals 11 residues. Trimming stripped 5 bases from V and 12 bases from J, with 14 bases between. Germline CDR1 and CDR2: GTSNPN and SVGIG (reference sequence). CDR3 sequence reads: CAWGPEVAQFF. CDR3 DNA sequence: TGTGCCTGGGGCCCAGAGGTGGCGCAGTTCTTC.

The chain combines TRBV30 with TRBJ2-1; tentative D call: TRBD2 (6 bases). From germline, CDR1 is GTSNPN and CDR2 SVGIG (reference sequence). The CDR3 is 11 amino acids. The CDR3 is CALSGYNEQFF. The CDR3 coding sequence is TGTGCTCTCAGCGGGTACAATGAGCAGTTCTTC.

This rearrangement joins TRBV5-4 to TRBJ1-2; maybe TRBD1 (6 bases). V lost 2 bases to trimming and J lost 7 bases, with 21 bases between them. The CDR3 totals 16 residues. Germline assignment: CDR1 SGHNT and CDR2 YYREEE (reference sequence). In DNA form, the CDR3 reads TGTGCCAGCAGCTTACAAGGGCAGGGGCTTTTCCTTGGCTACACCTTC. Residues: CASSLQGQGLFLGYTF.

This clone was detected once. The CDR3 here is CASSGTSAEVTGELFF. Written as DNA, the CDR3 is TGTGCCAGCAGTGGGACTAGCGCCGAGGTAACCGGGGAGCTGTTTTTT. The chain employs TRBV2 and TRBJ2-2; the match to TRBD2 covers 9 bases. Germline V lookup: CDR1 SNHLY, CDR2 FYNNEI. With V trimmed by 4 bases and J by 5 bases, 8 bases remained unmatched. There are 16 residues in the CDR3.

The V gene is TRBV7-2, the J gene TRBJ2-7, with 8 bases fitting TRBD1. Germline-derived CDR1 and CDR2 are SGHTA and FQGNSA. Trimming cost V 7 bases and J 0 bases; bases outside gene matches: 5. This CDR3 has 14 residues. The CDR3 sequence: CASTSTGVSYEQYF. Written as DNA, the CDR3 is TGTGCCAGCACCTCGACAGGGGTCTCCTACGAGCAGTACTTC.

The V gene is TRBV6-5, the J gene TRBJ1-3; D perhaps matches TRBD1 (6 bases). The CDR3 is 12 residues long. V was clipped by 7 bases and J by 4 bases, with 8 bases between them. Germline assignment: CDR1 MNHEY and CDR2 SVGAGI. CDR3 in DNA: TGTGCCAGCACCCAGGGGGGAAACACCATATATTTT. Its translation: CASTQGGNTIYF.

This chain joins TRBV11-2 and TRBJ1-6; possibly TRBD1 for D (6 bases). This CDR3 region has 13 residues. Deletions cut 5 bases from V and 10 bases from J, with 12 bases between. The germline V gene has CDR1 SGHAT and CDR2 FQNNGV. DNA for the CDR3: TGTGCCAGCAGCACTGACAGGTACTCACCCCTCCACTTT. This codes for CASSTDRYSPLHF.

The chain uses TRBV6-5 and TRBJ1-4; D possibly corresponds to TRBD1 (6 bases). Between the trimmed V and J ends, which lost 5 bases and 6 bases, there was a span of 16 bases. From germline, CDR1 is MNHEY and CDR2 SVGAGI. The CDR3 is made up of 15 amino acids. CDR3 in DNA: TGTGCCAGCAGTCGGGACACAGCAGGGGATGAAAAACTGTTTTTT. As protein: CASSRDTAGDEKLFF.

The V call is TRBV5-5, the J call TRBJ2-2; possibly TRBD2 for D (6 bases). This CDR3 is built from 13 residues. Germline CDR1 reads SGHKS; CDR2 reads YYEKEE (reference sequence). V was clipped by 1 base and J by 6 bases, with 7 bases between them. The CDR3 spells CASSLPGAGELFF. The DNA of the CDR3 is TGTGCCAGCAGCTTGCCGGGGGCCGGGGAGCTGTTTTTT.